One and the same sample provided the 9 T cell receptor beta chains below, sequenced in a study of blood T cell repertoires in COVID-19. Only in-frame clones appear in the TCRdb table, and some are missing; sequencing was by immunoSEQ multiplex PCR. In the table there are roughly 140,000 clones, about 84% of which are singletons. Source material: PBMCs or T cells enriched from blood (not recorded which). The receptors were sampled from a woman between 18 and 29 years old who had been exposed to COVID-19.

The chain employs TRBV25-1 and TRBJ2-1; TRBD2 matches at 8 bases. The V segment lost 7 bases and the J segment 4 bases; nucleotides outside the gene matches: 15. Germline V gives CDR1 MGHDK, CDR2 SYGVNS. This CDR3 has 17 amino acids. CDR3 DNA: TGTGCCAGCAAAAGTGAAGGGGGAACTAGCGGTTACAATGAGCAGTTCTTC. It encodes CASKSEGGTSGYNEQFF.

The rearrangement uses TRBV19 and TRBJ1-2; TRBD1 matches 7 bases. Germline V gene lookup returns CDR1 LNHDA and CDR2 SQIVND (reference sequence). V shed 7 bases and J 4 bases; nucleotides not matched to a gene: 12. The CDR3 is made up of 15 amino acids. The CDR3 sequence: CASTPWTGQSYGYTF. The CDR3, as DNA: TGTGCCAGTACTCCATGGACAGGTCAGAGCTATGGCTACACCTTC.

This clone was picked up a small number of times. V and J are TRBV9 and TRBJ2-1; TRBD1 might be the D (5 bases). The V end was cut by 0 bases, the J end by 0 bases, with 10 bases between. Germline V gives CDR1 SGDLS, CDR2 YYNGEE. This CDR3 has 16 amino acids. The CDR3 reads CASSVEGWGSYNEQFF. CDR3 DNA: TGTGCCAGCAGCGTAGAGGGGTGGGGCTCCTACAATGAGCAGTTCTTC.

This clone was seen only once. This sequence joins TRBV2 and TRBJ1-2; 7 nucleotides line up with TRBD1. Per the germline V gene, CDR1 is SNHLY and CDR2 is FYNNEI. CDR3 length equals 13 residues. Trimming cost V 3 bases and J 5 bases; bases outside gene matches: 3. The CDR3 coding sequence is TGTGCCAGCAGTGAGGGGACAGAGTATGGCTACACCTTC. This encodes CASSEGTEYGYTF.

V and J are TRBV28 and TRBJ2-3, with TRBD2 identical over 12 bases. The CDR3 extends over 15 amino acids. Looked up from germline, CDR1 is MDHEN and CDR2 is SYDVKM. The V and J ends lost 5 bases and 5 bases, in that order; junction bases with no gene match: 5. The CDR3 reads CASSLAGGPIDTQYF. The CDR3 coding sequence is TGTGCCAGCAGTCTAGCGGGAGGGCCGATAGATACGCAGTATTTT. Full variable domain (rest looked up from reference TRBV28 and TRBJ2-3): DVKVTQSSRYLVKRTGEKVFLECVQDMDHENMFWYRQDPGLGLRLIYFSYDVKMKEKGDIPEGYSVSREKKERFSLILESASTNQTSMYLCASSLAGGPIDTQYFGPGTRLTVL.

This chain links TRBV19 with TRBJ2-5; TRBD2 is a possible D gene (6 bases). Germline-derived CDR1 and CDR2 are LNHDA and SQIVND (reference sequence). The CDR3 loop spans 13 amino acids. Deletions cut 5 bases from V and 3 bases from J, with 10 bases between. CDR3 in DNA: TGTGCCAGTAGTCCATGGGGGGAAGAGACCCAGTACTTC. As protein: CASSPWGEETQYF.

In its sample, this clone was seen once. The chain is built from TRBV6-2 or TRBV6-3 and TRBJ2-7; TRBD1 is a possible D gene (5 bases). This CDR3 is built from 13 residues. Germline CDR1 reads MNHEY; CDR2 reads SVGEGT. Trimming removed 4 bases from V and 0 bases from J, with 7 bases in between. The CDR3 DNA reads TGTGCCAGCAGTTCCGACAGCTCCTACGAGCAGTACTTC. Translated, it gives CASSSDSSYEQYF.

The CDR3 DNA sequence: TGTGCCAGCAGTGAGGGCTCGACAGGGCCCCAGCATTTT. It translates to CASSEGSTGPQHF. This sequence joins TRBV6-1 and TRBJ1-5; tentative D call: TRBD1 (6 bases). The CDR3 loop spans 13 amino acids. Germline-derived CDR1 and CDR2 are MNHNS and SASEGT. Trimming removed 3 bases at V and 9 bases at J, with 12 bases between.

The CDR3 region is CAIRTQATIYF. CDR3 in DNA: TGTGCCATCAGAACCCAGGCAACCATATATTTT. The chain joins TRBV10-3 to TRBJ1-3, with no clear D. Germline V gene lookup returns CDR1 ENHRY and CDR2 SYGVKD. This CDR3 has 11 residues. V lost 6 bases, J lost 10 bases, and 10 bases lay in between.